This TCR beta chain was recorded in a study of blood T cell repertoires in COVID-19. This CDR3 is built from 13 residues. Germline V gene data show CDR1 as MGHRA and CDR2 as YSYEKL. Trimming shortened V by 1 base and J by 4 bases, and 6 bases separated the two germline ends. The table came from immunoSEQ multiplex PCR; TCRdb's copy has only in-frame clones and leaves some out. The sample lists about 300,000 clones, more than 75% occurring once. The TCR sequence derives from a man between 25 and 39 years old who had recovered from COVID-19. Sequenced input: PBMCs or T cells enriched from blood (not recorded which). This chain links TRBV4-1 with TRBJ2-3; D not resolved. CDR3 sequence: CASSQASSDTQYF. The CDR3, as DNA: TGCGCCAGCAGCCAAGCTAGTTCAGATACGCAGTATTTT.